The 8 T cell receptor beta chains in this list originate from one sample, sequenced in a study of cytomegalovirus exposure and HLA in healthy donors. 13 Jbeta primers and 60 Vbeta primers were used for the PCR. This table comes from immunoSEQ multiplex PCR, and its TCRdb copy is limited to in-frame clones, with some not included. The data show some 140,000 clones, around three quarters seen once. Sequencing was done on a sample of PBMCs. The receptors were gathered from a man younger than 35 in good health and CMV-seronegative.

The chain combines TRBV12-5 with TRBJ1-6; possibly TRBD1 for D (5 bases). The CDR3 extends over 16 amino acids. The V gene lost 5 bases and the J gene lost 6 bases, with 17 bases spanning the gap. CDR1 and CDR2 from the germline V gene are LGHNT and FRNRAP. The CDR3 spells CASGPQGVQSNSPLHF. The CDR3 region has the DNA TGTGCTAGTGGTCCTCAGGGCGTCCAGTCTAATTCACCCCTCCACTTT.

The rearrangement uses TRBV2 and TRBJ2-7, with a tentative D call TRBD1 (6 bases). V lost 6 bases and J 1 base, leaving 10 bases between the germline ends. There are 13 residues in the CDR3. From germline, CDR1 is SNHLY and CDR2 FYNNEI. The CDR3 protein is CASSLTGSYEQYF. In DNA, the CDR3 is TGTGCCAGCAGCCTGACAGGATCCTACGAGCAGTACTTC. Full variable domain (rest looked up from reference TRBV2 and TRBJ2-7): EPEVTQTPSHQVTQMGQEVILRCVPISNHLYFYWYRQILGQKVEFLVSFYNNEISEKSEIFDDQFSVERPDGSNFTLKIRSTKLEDSAMYFCASSLTGSYEQYFGPGTRLTVT.

The CDR3 nucleotides are TGTGCCAGCAGTAAAACAGGGACAGATACGCAGTATTTT. This encodes CASSKTGTDTQYF. This rearrangement joins TRBV6-6 to TRBJ2-3; weak D call: TRBD1 (6 bases). The CDR3 is made up of 13 amino acids. The V gene lost 5 bases and the J gene lost 3 bases, with 9 bases spanning the gap. Per the germline V gene, CDR1 is MNHNY and CDR2 is SVGAGI (reference sequence).

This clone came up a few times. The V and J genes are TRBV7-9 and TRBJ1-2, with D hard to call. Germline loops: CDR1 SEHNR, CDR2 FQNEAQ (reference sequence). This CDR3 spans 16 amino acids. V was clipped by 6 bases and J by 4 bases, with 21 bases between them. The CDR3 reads CASSRPGREDFYGYTF. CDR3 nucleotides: TGTGCCAGCAGTCGACCAGGACGGGAGGACTTCTATGGCTACACCTTC. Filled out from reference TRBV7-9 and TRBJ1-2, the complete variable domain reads DTGVSQNPRHKITKRGQNVTFRCDPISEHNRLYWYRQTLGQGPEFLTYFQNEAQLEKSRLLSDRFSAERPKGSFSTLEIQRTEQGDSAMYLCASSRPGREDFYGYTFGSGTRLTVV.

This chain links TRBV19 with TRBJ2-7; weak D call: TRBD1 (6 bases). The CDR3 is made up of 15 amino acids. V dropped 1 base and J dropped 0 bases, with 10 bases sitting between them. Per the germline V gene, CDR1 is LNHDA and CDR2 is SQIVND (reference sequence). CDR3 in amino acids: CASSIGPGDSYEQYF. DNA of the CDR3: TGTGCCAGTAGTATAGGACCAGGGGACTCCTACGAGCAGTACTTC.

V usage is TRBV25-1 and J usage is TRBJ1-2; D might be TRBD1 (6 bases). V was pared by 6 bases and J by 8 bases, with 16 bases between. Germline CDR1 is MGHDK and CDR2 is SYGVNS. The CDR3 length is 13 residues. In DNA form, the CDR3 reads TGTGCCAGCAGGTACAGGGAAAGTGAAGGCTACACCTTC. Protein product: CASRYRESEGYTF.

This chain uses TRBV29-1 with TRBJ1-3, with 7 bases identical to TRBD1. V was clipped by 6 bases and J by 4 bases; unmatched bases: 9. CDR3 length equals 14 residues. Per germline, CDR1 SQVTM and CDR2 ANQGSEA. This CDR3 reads CSVGGTGQGNTIYF. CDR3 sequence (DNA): TGCAGCGTCGGGGGCACGGGACAGGGAAACACCATATATTTT.

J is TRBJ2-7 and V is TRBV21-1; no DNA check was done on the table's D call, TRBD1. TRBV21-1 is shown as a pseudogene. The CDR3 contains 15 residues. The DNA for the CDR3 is TGTGCCAGCAGCAATCGGGCAGGGGGGTACTACGAGCAGTACTTC. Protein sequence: CASSNRAGGYYEQYF.